This T cell receptor (beta chain) originates from a study of cytomegalovirus exposure and HLA in healthy donors. For this clone: What it binds is unknown.

Primers: 60 Vbeta forward and 13 Jbeta reverse. TCRdb keeps only in-frame clones here, not all; method: immunoSEQ multiplex PCR. This table holds about 110,000 clones, about 60% found once. Study-wide results and caveats: Later analysis reportedly placed an Asian-associated ancestry cluster below the roughly 700-donor mean in N-insertions. The authors later linked a missense DCLRE1C variant to TCR beta V- and J-gene trimming.

V lost 1 base, J lost 8 bases, and 11 bases lay in between. The germline gives CDR1 MNHEY, CDR2 SMNVEV (reference sequence). The CDR3 length is 13 residues. The TCR was taken from a woman aged 25 to 39 in good health and CMV-seronegative. The chain joins TRBV27 to TRBJ1-1; D call uncertain. The sequenced material came from PBMCs. The CDR3: CASSLLGAGEAFF. The CDR3, as DNA: TGTGCCAGCAGTTTATTGGGTGCGGGGGAAGCTTTCTTT.